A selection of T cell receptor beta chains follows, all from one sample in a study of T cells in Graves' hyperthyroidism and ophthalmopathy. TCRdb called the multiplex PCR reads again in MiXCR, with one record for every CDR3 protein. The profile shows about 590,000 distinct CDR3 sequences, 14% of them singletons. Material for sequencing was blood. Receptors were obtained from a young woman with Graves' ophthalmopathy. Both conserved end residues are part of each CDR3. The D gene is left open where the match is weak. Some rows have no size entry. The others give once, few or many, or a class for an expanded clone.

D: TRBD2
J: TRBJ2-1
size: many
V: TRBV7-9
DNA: TGTGCCAGCAGCTTAGTTAGGTTCTCAACTAGCGGGAGTTACAATGAGCAGTTCTTC
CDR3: CASSLVRFSTSGSYNEQFF

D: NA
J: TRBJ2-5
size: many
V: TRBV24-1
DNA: TGTGCCACCAGTGAGGAGGGAGAGACCCAGTACTTC
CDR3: CATSEEGETQYF

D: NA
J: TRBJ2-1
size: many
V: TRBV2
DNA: TGTGCCAGCACCCGTCTCAATGAGCAGTTCTTC
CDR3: CASTRLNEQFF

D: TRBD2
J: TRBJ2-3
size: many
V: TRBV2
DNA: TGTGCCACCCTCTGGACTAGCGGCACTGATACGCAGTATTTT
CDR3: CATLWTSGTDTQYF

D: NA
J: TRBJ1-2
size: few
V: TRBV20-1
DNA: TGCAGCGCTGTTGCTAACTATGGCTACACCTTC
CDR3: CSAVANYGYTF

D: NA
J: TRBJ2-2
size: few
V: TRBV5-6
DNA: TGTGCCAGCAGCTTGGACCCCGGGGAGCTGTTTTTT
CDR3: CASSLDPGELFF

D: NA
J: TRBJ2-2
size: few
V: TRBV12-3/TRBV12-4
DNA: TGTGCCAGCAAGGAGGGTGGGGGCGCGGGAAGTAGGGAGCTGTTTTTT
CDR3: CASKEGGGAGSRELFF

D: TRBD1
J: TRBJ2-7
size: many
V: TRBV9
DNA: TGTGCCAGCAGCCCGCTCGGTGGGGACAGCACCTACGAGCAGTACTTC
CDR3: CASSPLGGDSTYEQYF

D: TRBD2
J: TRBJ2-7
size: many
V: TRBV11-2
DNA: TGTGCCAGCAGCCCCCTCGGGACTAGCGAGCAGTACTTC
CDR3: CASSPLGTSEQYF

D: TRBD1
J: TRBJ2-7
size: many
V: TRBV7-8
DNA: TGTGCCAGCCTAGGGAAGGGGGCGAGCTCCTACGAGCAGTACTTC
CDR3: CASLGKGASSYEQYF

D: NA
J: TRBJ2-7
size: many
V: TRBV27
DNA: TGTGCCAGCAGTCTCTCCCCCTTCTCCTACGAGCAGTACTTC
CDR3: CASSLSPFSYEQYF

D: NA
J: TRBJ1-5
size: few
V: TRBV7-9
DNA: TGTGCCAGCAGCTCCACATGGGACAGCAATCAGCCCCAGCATTTT
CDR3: CASSSTWDSNQPQHF

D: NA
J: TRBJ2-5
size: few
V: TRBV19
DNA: TGTGCCGCCCGGGACGGCGAGACCCAGTACTTC
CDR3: CAARDGETQYF

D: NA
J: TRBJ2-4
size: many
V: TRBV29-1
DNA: TGCAGCGTTGGAGGGCAGGACATTCAGTACTTC
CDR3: CSVGGQDIQYF

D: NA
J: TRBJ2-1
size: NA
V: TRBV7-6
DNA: TGTGCCAGCAGCTCGAGGCGGGATGATGAGCAGTTCTTC
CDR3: CASSSRRDDEQFF

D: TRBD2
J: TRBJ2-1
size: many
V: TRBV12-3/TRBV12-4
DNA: TGTGCCAGCAGTTTAGGCGGGAGTATGAATGAGCAGTTCTTC
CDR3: CASSLGGSMNEQFF

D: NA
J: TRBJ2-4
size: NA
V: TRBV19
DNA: TGTGCCAGTAGTATAGTCGGGGCCGGTGCGGACATTCAGTACTTC
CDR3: CASSIVGAGADIQYF

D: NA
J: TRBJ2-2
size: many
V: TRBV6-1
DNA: TGTGCCAGCGGGGACTTACACACCGGGGAGCTGTTTTTT
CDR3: CASGDLHTGELFF

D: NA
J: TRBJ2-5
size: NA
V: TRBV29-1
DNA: TGCAGCGTAGACCGACAGGATAAAGAGACCCAGTACTTC
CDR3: CSVDRQDKETQYF

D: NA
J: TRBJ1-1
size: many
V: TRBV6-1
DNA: TGTGCCAGCAGTGAGGTCAGGGTGGGCACTGAAGCTTTCTTT
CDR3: CASSEVRVGTEAFF

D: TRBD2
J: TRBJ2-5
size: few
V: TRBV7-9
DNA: TGTGCCAGCACCGGGACTAGGGTCCAAGAGACCCAGTACTTC
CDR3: CASTGTRVQETQYF

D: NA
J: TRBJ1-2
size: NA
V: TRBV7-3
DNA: TGTGCCAGCACCCCGTCCGTTGGAAGTAACTATGGCTACACCTTC
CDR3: CASTPSVGSNYGYTF

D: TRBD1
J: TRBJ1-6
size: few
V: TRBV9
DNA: TGTGCCAGCAGTTCCCGGGACAGAGGCCTGGGGTCACCCCTCCACTTT
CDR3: CASSSRDRGLGSPLHF

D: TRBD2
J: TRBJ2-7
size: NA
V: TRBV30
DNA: TGTGCCTGGAGCCCCGGGACGGGGGGGCAGTACTTC
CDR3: CAWSPGTGGQYF

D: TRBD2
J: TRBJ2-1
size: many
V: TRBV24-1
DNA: TGTGCCACCTCCCCTCGGGGGGGGCTTTTGGATGAGCAGTTCTTC
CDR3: CATSPRGGLLDEQFF

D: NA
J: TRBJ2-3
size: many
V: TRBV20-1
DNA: TGCAGTGCTAGTCGGGGGCTCATAGGCACAGATACGCAGTATTTT
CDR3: CSASRGLIGTDTQYF